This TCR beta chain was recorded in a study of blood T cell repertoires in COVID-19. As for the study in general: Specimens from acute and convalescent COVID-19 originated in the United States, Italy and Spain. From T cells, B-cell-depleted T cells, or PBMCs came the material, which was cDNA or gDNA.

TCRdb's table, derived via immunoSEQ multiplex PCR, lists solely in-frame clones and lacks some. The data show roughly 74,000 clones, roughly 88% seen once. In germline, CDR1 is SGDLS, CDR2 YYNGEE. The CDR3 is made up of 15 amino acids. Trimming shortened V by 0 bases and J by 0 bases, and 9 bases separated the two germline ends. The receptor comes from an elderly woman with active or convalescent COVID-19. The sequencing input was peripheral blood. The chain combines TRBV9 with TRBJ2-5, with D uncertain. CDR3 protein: CASSVGRVYQETQYF. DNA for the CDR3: TGTGCCAGCAGCGTAGGCCGAGTTTACCAAGAGACCCAGTACTTC.